This entry concerns a single T cell receptor (beta chain). This sample was taken from a study of cytomegalovirus exposure and HLA in healthy donors. As for the study in general: Membership in the Caucasian-associated ancestry cluster was found for 81% of roughly 400 genotyped donors.

The germline V gene has CDR1 MNHNS and CDR2 SASEGT. CDR3 size: 14 residues. V gave up 2 bases and J gave up 3 bases; unmatched junction bases: 2. PCR used 60 Vbeta primers and 13 Jbeta primers. Using immunoSEQ multiplex PCR, the repertoire was profiled, and TCRdb retains in-frame clones only, with some absent. Of some 100,000 clones listed, 76% are singletons. This sequence originates from a woman aged 50 to 60 in good health and CMV-seropositive. The sequencing sample was made of PBMCs. The chain uses TRBV6-1 and TRBJ1-2, with 8 nucleotides matching TRBD1. CDR3 region: CASSEQGADYGYTF. The CDR3 DNA is TGTGCCAGCAGTGAACAGGGGGCGGACTATGGCTACACCTTC.